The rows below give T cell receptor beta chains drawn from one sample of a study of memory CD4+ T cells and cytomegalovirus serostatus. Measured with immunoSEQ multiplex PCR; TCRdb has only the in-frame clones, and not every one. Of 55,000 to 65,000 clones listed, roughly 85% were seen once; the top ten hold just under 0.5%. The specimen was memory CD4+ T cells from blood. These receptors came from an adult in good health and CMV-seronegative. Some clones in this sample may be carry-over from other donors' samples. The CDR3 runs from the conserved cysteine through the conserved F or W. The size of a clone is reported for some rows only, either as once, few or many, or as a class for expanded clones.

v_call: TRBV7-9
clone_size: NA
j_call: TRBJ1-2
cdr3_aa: CASSFTSNYGYTF

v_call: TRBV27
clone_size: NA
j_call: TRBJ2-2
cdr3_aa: CASSSWPGELFF

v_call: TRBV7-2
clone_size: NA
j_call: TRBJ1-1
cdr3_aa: CASSLGWYAEAFF

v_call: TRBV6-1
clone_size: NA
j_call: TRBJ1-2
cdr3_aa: CASSEAVGFQHGYTF

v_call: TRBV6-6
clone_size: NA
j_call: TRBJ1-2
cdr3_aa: CASSYGAGDGYTF

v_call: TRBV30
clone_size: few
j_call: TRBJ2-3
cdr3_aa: CAWSGGAGGSLTDTQYF

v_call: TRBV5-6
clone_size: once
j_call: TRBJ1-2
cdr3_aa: CASSPDPGGAVYGYTF

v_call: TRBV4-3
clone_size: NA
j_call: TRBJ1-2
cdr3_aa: CASSQAGQGAYGYTF

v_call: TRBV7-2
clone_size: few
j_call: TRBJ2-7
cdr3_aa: CASSTSPSSYEQYF

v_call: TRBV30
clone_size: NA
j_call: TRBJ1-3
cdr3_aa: CAWIQSGVPGSTIYF

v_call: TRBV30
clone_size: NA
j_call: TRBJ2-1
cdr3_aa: CAWSAGLPFGGQFF

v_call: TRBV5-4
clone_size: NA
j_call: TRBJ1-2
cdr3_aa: CASSSGQGEFGYTF

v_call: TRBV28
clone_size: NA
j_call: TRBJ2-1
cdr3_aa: CASSLLVNSYNEQFF

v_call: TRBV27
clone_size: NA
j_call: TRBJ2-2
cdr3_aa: CASSAGLAAQGLRAGELFF

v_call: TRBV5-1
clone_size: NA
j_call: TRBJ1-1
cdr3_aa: CASRGTGGMNTEAFF

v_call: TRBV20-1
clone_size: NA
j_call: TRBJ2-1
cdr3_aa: CSASPRVEQFF

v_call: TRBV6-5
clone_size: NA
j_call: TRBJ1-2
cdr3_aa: CASSNTGDGYTF

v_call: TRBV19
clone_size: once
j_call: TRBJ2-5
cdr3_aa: CASSRGVRETQYF

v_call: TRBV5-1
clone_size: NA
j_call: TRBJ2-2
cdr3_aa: CASSLDGKSTGELFF

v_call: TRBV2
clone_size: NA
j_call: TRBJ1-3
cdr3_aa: CASRNGFSGNTIYF

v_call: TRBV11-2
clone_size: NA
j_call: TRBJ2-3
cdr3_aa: CASSLGNGPYF

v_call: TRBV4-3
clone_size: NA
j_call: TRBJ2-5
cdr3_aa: CASSQDQRDTETQYF

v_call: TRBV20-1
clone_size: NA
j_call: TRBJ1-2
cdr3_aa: CSPGGTYGYTF

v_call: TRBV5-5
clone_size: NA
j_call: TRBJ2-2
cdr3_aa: CASSLKGNQNTGELFF

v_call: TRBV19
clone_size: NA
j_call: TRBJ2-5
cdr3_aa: CASSQGPPGVRETQYF

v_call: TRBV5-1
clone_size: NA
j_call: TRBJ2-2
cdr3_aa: CASSLAGEGTGELFF

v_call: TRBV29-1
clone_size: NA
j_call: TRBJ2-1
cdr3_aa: CSVFKSLAYNEQFF

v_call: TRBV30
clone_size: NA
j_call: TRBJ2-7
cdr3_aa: CAGLLLRGEPYEQYF

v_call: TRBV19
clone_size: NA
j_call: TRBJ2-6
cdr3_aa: CASSMTSGVAGANVLTF

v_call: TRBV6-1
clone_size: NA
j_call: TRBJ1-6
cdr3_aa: CASSEVPGYNSPLHF

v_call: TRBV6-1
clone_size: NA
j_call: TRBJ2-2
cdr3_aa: CASSEVFGTKFSAGELFF

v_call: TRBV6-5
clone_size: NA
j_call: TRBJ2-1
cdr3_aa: CASSPRFYNEQFF

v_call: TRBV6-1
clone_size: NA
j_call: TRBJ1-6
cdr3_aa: CASSEVNRYNSPLHF

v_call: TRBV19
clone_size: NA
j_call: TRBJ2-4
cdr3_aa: CASSIDLRGRGIQYF

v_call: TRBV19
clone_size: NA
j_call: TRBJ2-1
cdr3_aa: CASTRGTGSSNEQFF

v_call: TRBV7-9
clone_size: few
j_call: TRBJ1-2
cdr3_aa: CASSLGQGAQDYGYTF

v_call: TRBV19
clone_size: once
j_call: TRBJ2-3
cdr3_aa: CASSISGDTQYF

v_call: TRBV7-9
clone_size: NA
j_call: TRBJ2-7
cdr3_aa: CASSSLAGKAHEQYF

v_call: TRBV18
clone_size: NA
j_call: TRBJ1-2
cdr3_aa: CASSPTARGFYGYTF

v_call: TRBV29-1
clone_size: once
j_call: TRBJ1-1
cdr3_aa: CSVGNMNTEAFF

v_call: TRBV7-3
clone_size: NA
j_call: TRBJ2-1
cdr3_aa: CASSNGLRGYNEQFF

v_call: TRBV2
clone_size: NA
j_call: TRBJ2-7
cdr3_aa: CASSALDEQYF

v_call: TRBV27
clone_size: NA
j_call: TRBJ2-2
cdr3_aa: CASSHRRGGRITGELFF

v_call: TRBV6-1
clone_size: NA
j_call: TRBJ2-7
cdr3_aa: CASRIQREVSYEQYF

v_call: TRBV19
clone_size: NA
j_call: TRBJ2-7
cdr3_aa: CATDTFSDTGSYEQYF

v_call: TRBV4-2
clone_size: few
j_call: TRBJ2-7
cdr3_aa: CASSRTSGGPEQYF

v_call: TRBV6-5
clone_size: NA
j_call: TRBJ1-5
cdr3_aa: CASSYPGALSQPQHF

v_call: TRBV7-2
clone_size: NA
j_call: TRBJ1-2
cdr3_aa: CASSFGRQGNFYGYTF

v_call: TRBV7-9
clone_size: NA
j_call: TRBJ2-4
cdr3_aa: CASSPSPRENIQYF

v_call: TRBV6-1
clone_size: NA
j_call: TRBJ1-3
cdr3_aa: CASIWGHSSGNTIYF

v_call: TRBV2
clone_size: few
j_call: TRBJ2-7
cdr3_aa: CASGSSVYEQYF

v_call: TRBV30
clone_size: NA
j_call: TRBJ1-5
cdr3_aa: CAWSVGGYSNQPQHF

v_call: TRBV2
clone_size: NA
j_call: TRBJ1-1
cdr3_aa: CASSESTSLAFF